The 28 T cell receptor beta chains in this list originate from one sample, sequenced in a study of T cells after yellow fever vaccination. TCRdb called the 5' RACE reads again in MiXCR, with one record for every CDR3 protein. The table lists hundreds of thousands of distinct CDR3 sequences, roughly 14% of them singletons. The sequencing used PBMCs, collected on the day of the yellow fever booster vaccination. These receptors were collected from a man aged 25 to 45 who received the YFV17D yellow fever vaccine.

J is TRBJ2-7 and V is TRBV11-2; 7 bases map to TRBD2. Germline V gene data show CDR1 as SGHAT and CDR2 as FQNNGV. The CDR3 contains 16 residues. Trimming took 5 bases from V and 3 from J; bases not matched to a gene: 13. In nucleotides, the CDR3 is TGTGCCAGCAGCCCGACGTATGGGAGGGCCGGCTACGAGCAGTACTTC. It codes for CASSPTYGRAGYEQYF.

This clonotype was found many times. The chain carries TRBV12-3 or TRBV12-4 and TRBJ2-1, with TRBD2 matching over 14 bases. This CDR3 is 16 amino acids long. J gave up 7 bases and V 0 bases, and 2 bases lay outside the gene matches. Here the CDR3 reads CASSLAGTSGRNEQFF. DNA of the CDR3: TGTGCCAGCAGTTTAGCAGGGACTAGCGGGAGAAATGAGCAGTTCTTC.

There are a few counts of this clonotype. This chain links TRBV20-1 with TRBJ1-6, with TRBD1 identical over 7 bases. The CDR3 length is 14 residues. V trimming: 6 bases; J trimming: 13 bases; junction bases outside the gene matches: 15. CDR1 is DFQATT, CDR2 SNEGSKA, per germline (reference sequence). The CDR3 DNA sequence: TGCAGTGCCTTTGCGGGACAGATTTATAACCCCCTCCACTTT. Protein product: CSAFAGQIYNPLHF.

The chain has TRBV25-1 and TRBJ1-4; D possibly corresponds to TRBD1 (5 bases). V lost 8 bases and J 0 bases, leaving 16 bases between the germline ends. Germline-derived CDR1 and CDR2 are MGHDK and SYGVNS. This CDR3 contains 16 residues. Written as DNA, the CDR3 is TGTGCCAGCTGCAGGGTCTTACTGACAACTAATGAAAAACTGTTTTTT. It yields the protein CASCRVLLTTNEKLFF.

The chain combines TRBV15 with TRBJ1-5; the match to TRBD1 covers 8 bases. Germline values: CDR1 LNHNV, CDR2 YYDKDF (reference sequence). This CDR3 is 20 amino acids long. Trimming removed 1 base from V and 0 bases from J; junction bases left unmatched: 14. The CDR3 sequence: CATSRAFTGTGAFSNQPQHF. For the CDR3, the DNA is TGTGCCACCAGCAGAGCCTTTACCGGGACAGGCGCCTTTAGCAATCAGCCCCAGCATTTT.

This clonotype was counted many times. J is TRBJ2-1 and V is TRBV6-6; the match to TRBD1 covers 8 bases. CDR1 and CDR2 from the germline V gene are MNHNY and SVGAGI (reference sequence). J gave up 9 bases and V 6 bases, and 4 bases lay outside the gene matches. The CDR3 extends over 12 amino acids. Here the CDR3 reads CASSSGGLEQFF. The CDR3 DNA sequence: TGTGCCAGCAGCTCAGGGGGCCTTGAGCAGTTCTTC.

V is TRBV18 and J is TRBJ2-7, with 7 bases aligning to TRBD1. Germline CDR1 and CDR2: KGHSH and LQKENI. This CDR3 spans 14 amino acids. Trimming at V came to 3 bases and at J to 3 bases, leaving 5 bases not matched to a gene. The CDR3 sequence is CASSPRQGHYEQYF. Written as DNA, the CDR3 is TGTGCCAGCTCACCTAGACAGGGTCACTACGAGCAGTACTTC.

This clonotype was counted at least ten times. The chain has TRBV11-2 and TRBJ2-2; D remains ambiguous. Germline V lookup: CDR1 SGHAT, CDR2 FQNNGV. The V gene lost 6 bases and the J gene lost 0 bases, with 11 bases spanning the gap. The CDR3 consists of 15 residues. CDR3 nucleotide sequence: TGTGCCAGCAGTTTGGACGGACCGAACACCGGGGAGCTGTTTTTT. It yields the protein CASSLDGPNTGELFF.

This chain connects TRBV28 to TRBJ2-4; D is ambiguous. V lost 6 bases to trimming and J lost 3 bases, with 21 bases between them. The CDR3 loop spans 17 amino acids. The germline CDR1 and CDR2 sequences are MDHEN and SYDVKM. The CDR3 region has the DNA TGTGCCAGCAGACCCCAAAGGATGTTCGGGCTCAAAAACATTCAGTACTTC. Residues: CASRPQRMFGLKNIQYF.

The gene calls are TRBV4-3 and TRBJ2-2, with D perhaps TRBD1 (5 bases). The CDR3 totals 14 residues. Germline V lookup: CDR1 LGHNA, CDR2 YSLEER. V lost 4 bases and J lost 13, with 19 bases in between. The CDR3 region has the DNA TGCGCCAGCAGCCCCCGAACAGAAGGGGCCGCGCTGTTTTTT. Translating gives CASSPRTEGAALFF.

The chain couples TRBV5-6 to TRBJ2-5; 7 nucleotides agree with TRBD2. CDR1 and CDR2 (germline): SGHDT, YYEEEE. Trimming took 0 bases from V and 5 from J; bases not matched to a gene: 10. The CDR3 has 16 amino acids. CDR3 sequence reads: CASSLVGGSLMETQYF. The DNA for the CDR3 is TGTGCCAGCAGCTTGGTGGGAGGGAGCTTGATGGAGACCCAGTACTTC.

This chain uses TRBV5-1 with TRBJ2-1; 7 bases are shared with TRBD2. The V segment lost 4 bases and the J segment 0 bases; nucleotides outside the gene matches: 13. The germline CDR1 and CDR2 sequences are SGHRS and YFSETQ. The CDR3 loop spans 18 amino acids. The CDR3 region is CASSRWSLAESSYNEQFF. In DNA, the CDR3 is TGCGCCAGCAGCCGTTGGAGTCTAGCGGAAAGCTCCTACAATGAGCAGTTCTTC.

The CDR3 is CASSQERLAWAGELFF. CDR3 nucleotides: TGTGCCAGCAGCCAAGAGAGGCTAGCGTGGGCCGGGGAGCTGTTTTTT. This chain links TRBV3-1 with TRBJ2-2, with a tentative D call TRBD2 (6 bases). The CDR3 totals 16 residues. The V end lost 0 bases, the J end lost 6 bases, and 14 bases lay between the germline ends. Germline V gene lookup returns CDR1 LGHDT and CDR2 YNNKEL (reference sequence).

This clonotype has ten or more counts. The chain joins TRBV30 to TRBJ2-7, with D perhaps matching TRBD1 (5 bases). V shed 4 bases and J shed 6 bases, with 25 bases lying between them. CDR3 size: 16 residues. The germline gives CDR1 GTSNPN, CDR2 SVGIG (reference sequence). The CDR3 DNA reads TGTGCCTGGACCACCCTTTCAGGGATAACCCGCCCCGAGCAGTACTTC. Amino acid sequence: CAWTTLSGITRPEQYF.

Only a few counts were recorded for this clonotype. J is TRBJ2-7 and V is TRBV6-2 or TRBV6-3; TRBD2 matches at 7 bases. Germline CDR1 and CDR2: MNHEY and SVGEGT. The CDR3 spans 17 residues. The J segment lost 5 bases and the V segment lost 2 bases, leaving 15 bases of the junction unmatched. DNA for the CDR3: TGTGCCAGCAGTTACACAGCCGGGGAGGGCCTGTCCCACGAGCAGTACTTC. It codes for CASSYTAGEGLSHEQYF.

This clonotype was detected only a few times. The chain is built from TRBV7-2 and TRBJ2-7; unclear D gene. CDR1 SGHTA and CDR2 FQGNSA come from the germline V gene. V was cut by 0 bases and J by 2 bases, with 8 bases left in between. CDR3 length: 14 residues. The chain's CDR3 is CASSLAPTPYEQYF. DNA of the CDR3: TGTGCCAGCAGCTTAGCCCCCACCCCCTACGAGCAGTACTTC.

This clonotype has only a few counts. V usage is TRBV5-1 and J usage is TRBJ2-1; 10 nucleotides line up with TRBD2. V lost 4 bases to trimming and J lost 2 bases; unmatched junction nucleotides: 12. Germline CDR1 is SGHRS and CDR2 is YFSETQ. The CDR3 is made up of 18 amino acids. CDR3 residues: CASSTEALAGDAYNEQFF. Here the CDR3 DNA reads TGCGCCAGCAGCACCGAGGCCCTAGCGGGAGATGCCTACAATGAGCAGTTCTTC.

The chain uses TRBV9 and TRBJ2-5; 7 bases agree with TRBD2. J lost 2 bases, V lost 6 bases, and 7 bases had no gene match. CDR3 length: 14 residues. The germline V gene encodes CDR1 SGDLS and CDR2 YYNGEE. CDR3 amino acids: CASKAGDEQETQYF. CDR3 coding DNA: TGTGCCAGCAAGGCGGGAGACGAACAAGAGACCCAGTACTTC.

This clonotype was observed at least ten times. The chain couples TRBV5-1 to TRBJ2-1; maybe TRBD2 (6 bases). CDR3 size: 15 residues. V lost 0 bases and J lost 4, with 11 bases in between. Germline assignment: CDR1 SGHRS and CDR2 YFSETQ. As DNA, the CDR3 is TGCGCCAGCAGCTTGGAGTCCGGGGGATACAATGAGCAGTTCTTC. It encodes CASSLESGGYNEQFF.

This clonotype was counted between two and nine times. The chain couples TRBV20-1 to TRBJ2-7; D is perhaps TRBD2 (6 bases). Trimming removed 6 bases at V and 2 bases at J, with 17 bases between. In germline, CDR1 is DFQATT, CDR2 SNEGSKA (reference sequence). CDR3 length: 14 residues. In nucleotides, the CDR3 is TGCAGTGCAACCCGAGGCGGCGGGACCTACGAGCAGTACTTC. Translating it yields CSATRGGGTYEQYF.

The V gene is TRBV29-1, the J gene TRBJ2-7; possible D gene TRBD1, 6 bases. Germline values: CDR1 SQVTM, CDR2 ANQGSEA. The CDR3 extends over 14 amino acids. Trimming removed 5 bases from V and 3 bases from J, with 17 bases in between. The CDR3 bases are TGCAGCGTTAAGAGGACAGATGGCCTCTACGAGCAGTACTTC. Translated: CSVKRTDGLYEQYF.

The chain is built from TRBV10-3 and TRBJ1-3, with TRBD1 as a possible D gene (6 bases). Germline-derived CDR1 and CDR2 are ENHRY and SYGVKD. The CDR3 runs to 15 residues. CDR3 loop: CAWGGIRISGNTIYF. The CDR3 DNA reads as TGTGCATGGGGGGGCATCAGGATTTCTGGAAACACCATATATTTT.

This clonotype was recorded a few times. The chain couples TRBV27 to TRBJ1-1; D gene uncertain. CDR3 size: 11 residues. Germline V gene data show CDR1 as MNHEY and CDR2 as SMNVEV (reference sequence). Deletions cut 2 bases from V and 9 bases from J, with 7 bases between. The CDR3 sequence is CASSLGSQAFF. CDR3 coding DNA: TGTGCCAGCAGTTTAGGGAGTCAAGCTTTCTTT.

The table lists this clonotype with a few counts. Sequence at one end of the junction differs from germline and may be a read error. The CDR3 loop is CASRLGQGEFEQYF. The CDR3 DNA is TGTGCCAGCAGGTTGGGGCAGGGGGAATTCGAGCAGTACTTC. The V gene is TRBV5-4, the J gene TRBJ2-7; the match to TRBD1 covers 7 bases. The CDR3 is made up of 14 amino acids. The germline V gene has CDR1 SGHNT and CDR2 YYREEE (reference sequence). Looking up the rest from reference TRBV5-4 and TRBJ2-7 gives the full variable domain: ETGVTQSPTHLIKTRGQQVTLRCSSQSGHNTVSWYQQALGQGPQFIFQYYREEENGRGNFPPRFSGLQFPNYSSELNVNALELDDSALYLCASRLGQGEFEQYFGPGTRLTVT.

Ten or more counts support this clonotype. The chain employs TRBV19 and TRBJ2-1; the match to TRBD2 covers 7 bases. V dropped 3 bases and J dropped 4; count of bases not matched to a gene: 9. Germline assignment: CDR1 LNHDA and CDR2 SQIVND (reference sequence). The length of the CDR3 is 16 residues. The CDR3 DNA follows: TGTGCCAGTAGTATTTCAGGAGCGGGATTTTACAATGAGCAGTTCTTC. Amino acid sequence: CASSISGAGFYNEQFF.

This clonotype was seen more than once but under ten times. The rearrangement joins TRBV5-1 to TRBJ1-5; D is ambiguous. V was shortened by 0 bases and J by 0 bases, with 7 bases between the two germline ends. The germline gives CDR1 SGHRS, CDR2 YFSETQ. The CDR3 extends over 15 amino acids. CDR3 sequence: CASSLAPGSNQPQHF. The CDR3 bases are TGCGCCAGCAGCTTGGCCCCGGGTAGCAATCAGCCCCAGCATTTT.

The V gene is TRBV12-3 or TRBV12-4, the J gene TRBJ2-5; D may be TRBD1 or TRBD2 (5 bases each). The CDR3 loop spans 15 amino acids. V lost 1 base and J 7 bases, leaving 16 bases between the germline ends. CDR3 nucleotides: TGTGCCAGCAGTTTAGTGGGACGGCAGGGCGGGACCCAGTACTTC. It specifies CASSLVGRQGGTQYF.

In DNA, the CDR3 is TGTGCCAGCAGTGTCTGGGGACAGGCGTCCTACGAGCAGTACTTC. Protein product: CASSVWGQASYEQYF. The chain couples TRBV6-1 to TRBJ2-7, with 8 positions matching TRBD1. This CDR3 comprises 15 residues. The V gene end was trimmed by 4 bases and the J gene end by 1 base; junction bases not matched to a gene: 6. The V gene's germline CDR1 is MNHNS and CDR2 SASEGT.